This record covers a single T cell receptor (beta chain). Its antigen is unknown. This clone may be a read error of a much larger clone one base away. This record belongs to a study of human T cells and chemical hapten exposure (dated by TCRdb to 2020 to 2023). Regarding the complete study: Libraries were combined into a pool for sequencing, and differences in TCR yield between samples came mainly from small differences in library volumes within the pool. This study followed changes in the peripheral blood TCR repertoire in vivo during primary and secondary sensitization of alopecia patients to the hapten diphenylcyclopropenone (DPC). From each blood RNA sample, both TCR alpha and TCR beta chains were sequenced.

The research as a whole found: Repeated subsampling changed both the strength of the expansion versus patch-test correlation and the threshold at which that correlation became significant. DPC sensitization did not change the number of TCRs with a frequency above 1 in 1000, and there was no evidence of changes in global repertoire structure.

Library prep was done by RACE. This sample was sequenced with a NextSeq 500. Library preparation attached unique molecular identifiers to individual cDNA molecules for quantitative, reproducible TCR counting. Concerning the study's data processing: Samples had a median of around 92,000 TCRs, with a range from about 23,224 to 750,000. V, J and CDR3 annotation of the TCR reads was performed with the Decombinator software suite. For the PS versus PT1 abundance plots, all samples were subsampled to the same number of TCRs (28,000). TCRs were defined as expanded if absent before sensitization and observed at least eight times at the 2-week time point. In-frame beta chains were kept once TCRdb had trimmed the public reads at Q25 with fastp and called clones with MiXCR. Records with the same CDR3 protein are collapsed into one entry carrying the most frequent genes and DNA. These V and J calls rely on TCRdb rather than the paper's analysis. This sample gives some 46,000 distinct CDR3 sequences in total; around 4.5% of them show up just once. The top ten clonotypes cover about 1.5% of the sample.

Inclusive of the bounding cysteine and phenylalanine, the CDR3 is 17 residues long. Of the read, only the CDR3 DNA is kept; its 51 bases are in frame from base 1. As encoded in the germline V gene, CDR1 is SGHTA while CDR2 is FQGTGA. For this chain, trimming is 7 bases at the V end and 9 bases at the J end, and the number of junction bases without a gene match is 21. The sample's time point label is to be understood as: healthy volunteer bleed at 2 weeks. Total RNA was extracted from unfractionated whole blood collected in Tempus Blood RNA tubes. About 5 healthy volunteers served as TCR sequencing controls and were bled at day 0, 2 weeks and 6 weeks.

The chain uses TRBV7-3 and TRBJ1-5, with 7 bases in between that match TRBD1. The sequencing input was whole blood. The clonotype originates from a female donor in good health. Some clones in this sample may be carry-over from other donors' samples. The CDR3 amino acid sequence is: CASKGDRASRWIPPQHF. The DNA is TGTGCCAGCAAAGGGGACAGAGCATCGAGGTGGATTCCGCCCCAGCATTTT.